Listed below are T cell receptor beta chains from one sample, sequenced in a study of blood T cell repertoires in COVID-19. TCRdb keeps only in-frame clones here, not all; method: immunoSEQ multiplex PCR. The data show around 150,000 clones, 81% seen once. The material sequenced was peripheral blood. These TCRs come from a man in his 60s with active or convalescent COVID-19. Each CDR3 is given with its conserved first and last residue. The D gene is left open where the match is weak. Not every row has a clone size; where given, it reads once, few, many or a size class.

>TRBV5-1|NA|TRBD2|TRBJ2-7
TGCGCCAGCAGCGACGCGGGAGGCCACGAGCAGTACTTC
CASSDAGGHEQYF
>TRBV19|NA|NA|TRBJ2-1
TGTGCCAGTAGTATAGGCAGGGTCAATGAGCAGTTCTTC
CASSIGRVNEQFF
>TRBV29-1|NA|TRBD1|TRBJ1-3
TGCAGCGTTCTTACAGGGGACAGGAACACCATATATTTT
CSVLTGDRNTIYF
>TRBV19|NA|TRBD1|TRBJ1-1
TGTGCCAGTAGGACGAGGACAGGGGATAGGAACACTGAAGCTTTCTTT
CASRTRTGDRNTEAFF
>TRBV28|NA|TRBD2|TRBJ2-6
TGTGCCAGCAGTTTGTCAGGGACTAGTGGGGCCAACGTCCTGACTTTC
CASSLSGTSGANVLTF
>TRBV10-1|NA|NA|TRBJ2-2
TGCGCCAGCAGGGCCCAGTCCGGGGAGCTGTTTTTT
CASRAQSGELFF
>TRBV19|NA|NA|TRBJ1-5
TGTGCCAGTAGTATCATGACAGTTAGCAATCAGCCCCAGCATTTT
CASSIMTVSNQPQHF
>TRBV19|once|TRBD1|TRBJ1-6
TGTGCCAGTAGTAGCCGGGACAGCTATAATTCACCCCTCCACTTT
CASSSRDSYNSPLHF
>TRBV6-6|NA|NA|TRBJ2-2
TGTGCCAGCAGTCGAGAACAGAGCTCCACCGGGGAGCTGTTTTTT
CASSREQSSTGELFF
>TRBV7-9|NA|NA|TRBJ1-4
TGTGCCAGCAGCTTAGTTCAGGGGAGCCCTTATAATGAAAAACTGTTTTTT
CASSLVQGSPYNEKLFF
>TRBV11-2|NA|NA|TRBJ1-2
TGTGCCAGCAGCCCTTGGGGGCCCTATGGCTACACCTTC
CASSPWGPYGYTF
>TRBV19|NA|TRBD2|TRBJ2-1
TGTGCCAGTAGTTATCCAGGACTAGCGGGAGGTAGTGATGAGCAGTTCTTC
CASSYPGLAGGSDEQFF
>TRBV6-5|NA|NA|TRBJ2-1
TGTGCCAGCAGTAACACAGGGAACTTGGGCAATGAGCAGTTCTTC
CASSNTGNLGNEQFF
>TRBV5-5|NA|NA|TRBJ2-5
TGTGCCAGCAGCTTGCAGGACAGCTTAAGAAAAGAGACCCAGTACTTC
CASSLQDSLRKETQYF
>TRBV6-5|NA|TRBD2|TRBJ2-2
TGTGCCAGCAGAACTAGCGGGAGAATCGCCGGGGAGCTGTTTTTT
CASRTSGRIAGELFF
>TRBV6-1|NA|TRBD2|TRBJ2-6
TGTGCCAGCAGTGAAGGAGCGGGAGAAGCCGGGGCCAACGTCCTGACTTTC
CASSEGAGEAGANVLTF
>TRBV19|NA|NA|TRBJ1-2
TGTGCCAGTAGTACGGTGGGGGCGAAGACACGAGAAAGGATACAAAACTATGGCTACACCTTC
CASSTVGAKTRERIQNYGYTF
>TRBV6-5|NA|NA|TRBJ1-2
TGTGCCAGCATCTATAACTATGGCTACACCTTC
CASIYNYGYTF
>TRBV3-1/TRBV3-2|NA|NA|TRBJ1-1
TGTGCCAGCAGCCAAAACGTCCAAACGCGGGCTTTCTTT
CASSQNVQTRAFF
>TRBV4-2|NA|NA|TRBJ1-2
TGTGCCAGCAGCCAAGGACTCTTCGGCTACACCTTC
CASSQGLFGYTF
>TRBV24-1|once|TRBD1|TRBJ1-5
TGTGCCACCAGTGATAGACAGGGGAATCAGCCCCAGCATTTT
CATSDRQGNQPQHF
>TRBV10-3|NA|TRBD2|TRBJ2-1
TGTGCCATCAGAGTAGCGGGGGGGCCGAATGAGCAGTTCTTC
CAIRVAGGPNEQFF